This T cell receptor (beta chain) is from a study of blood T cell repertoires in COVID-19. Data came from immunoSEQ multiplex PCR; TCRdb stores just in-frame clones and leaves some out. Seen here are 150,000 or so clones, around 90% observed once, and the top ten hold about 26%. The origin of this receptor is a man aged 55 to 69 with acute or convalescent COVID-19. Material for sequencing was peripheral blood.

CDR3 sequence: CASSITGTNYGYTF. In nucleotides, the CDR3 is TGTGCCAGTAGTATAACCGGGACTAACTATGGCTACACCTTC. This chain connects TRBV19 to TRBJ1-2; D is undetermined. The CDR3 runs to 14 residues. Germline values: CDR1 LNHDA, CDR2 SQIVND (reference sequence). V dropped 2 bases and J dropped 0 bases, with 7 bases sitting between them.